These 25 T cell receptor beta chains were sequenced from one sample in a study of CD8 T cells in ankylosing spondylitis. The study's findings and limits: Characteristic, it appeared, of ankylosing spondylitis blood was a TCR beta motif of about eight highly homologous variants.

Antigens for these TCRs are unknown. Each CDR3 protein is one row after TCRdb ran MiXCR on the 5' RACE reads. Of approximately 300,000 distinct CDR3 sequences listed, 6.5% to 10% are singletons. Sequencing used blood, either unsorted or a sorted T cell fraction (not recorded which). The source is a male donor with ankylosing spondylitis.

This chain joins TRBV30 and TRBJ1-1, with 7 positions matching TRBD1. Germline loops: CDR1 GTSNPN, CDR2 SVGIG (reference sequence). V shed 2 bases, J shed 8 bases, and the junction held 2 bases outside the gene matches. The CDR3 has 11 amino acids. CDR3 DNA sequence: TGTGCCTGGAGTCTGGGACAGGAAGCTTTCTTT. Translated, it gives CAWSLGQEAFF.

This clonotype was observed many times. The chain joins TRBV6-1 to TRBJ2-4; TRBD2 might be the D (6 bases). This CDR3 has 14 residues. Germline loops: CDR1 MNHNS, CDR2 SASEGT. Trimming removed 8 bases from V and 1 base from J, with 12 bases in between. CDR3 nucleotide sequence: TGTGCCAGCTCCGGTGGGGGGGCCAAAAACATTCAGTACTTC. This encodes CASSGGGAKNIQYF.

This clonotype came up a few times. The chain employs TRBV29-1 and TRBJ2-1, with TRBD2 identical over 9 bases. The CDR3 is made up of 15 amino acids. Germline CDR1 reads SQVTM; CDR2 reads ANQGSEA. With 5 bases clipped from V and 3 bases from J, the junction kept 8 bases outside the gene matches. This CDR3 reads CSVTPGLAVYNEQFF. DNA of the CDR3: TGCAGCGTTACGCCGGGACTAGCTGTCTACAATGAGCAGTTCTTC.

This clonotype was observed a few times. As DNA, the CDR3 is TGTGCCACCAGTGATCCACGGGACCCTTTCGGGTCCTACAATGAGCAGTTCTTC. Protein: CATSDPRDPFGSYNEQFF. The chain is built from TRBV24-1 and TRBJ2-1; either TRBD1 or TRBD2 may supply D (5 bases each). Germline V gene lookup returns CDR1 KGHDR and CDR2 SFDVKD. The CDR3 runs 18 residues. The germline V and J ends were trimmed by 3 bases and 1 base, with 18 bases remaining between them.

This clonotype was seen a few times. The J gene is TRBJ2-1, the V gene TRBV27; D remains unclear. CDR1 is MNHEY, CDR2 SMNVEV, per germline (reference sequence). This CDR3 spans 14 amino acids. V dropped 4 bases and J dropped 5 bases, with 12 bases sitting between them. DNA for the CDR3: TGTGCCAGCAGTTGGGGTATGAGGAACAATGAGCAGTTCTTC. Translating gives CASSWGMRNNEQFF.

This clonotype has just a few counts. The chain joins TRBV5-1 to TRBJ1-5; a weak D match, TRBD1 (5 bases). The CDR3 is made up of 14 amino acids. V lost 0 bases to trimming and J lost 4 bases, with 8 bases between them. Germline-derived CDR1 and CDR2 are SGHRS and YFSETQ. The CDR3 nucleotides read TGCGCCAGCAGCTTGGTGAAGGGGAATCAGCCCCAGCATTTT. It is translated as CASSLVKGNQPQHF.

This chain joins TRBV20-1 and TRBJ2-1; D possibly corresponds to TRBD2 (6 bases). Germline CDR1 DFQATT, CDR2 SNEGSKA (reference sequence). Trimming cost V 5 bases and J 6 bases, with 20 bases left between them. The CDR3 is 15 amino acids. The CDR3 DNA is TGCAGTGCTGAGACCGGACGGAGCGGGTTCAATGAGCAGTTCTTC. It is translated as CSAETGRSGFNEQFF.

This clonotype was observed a few times. This sequence joins TRBV5-1 and TRBJ2-2, with D possibly TRBD1 on 5 matching bases. This CDR3 is 15 amino acids long. Per germline, CDR1 SGHRS and CDR2 YFSETQ. Trimming cost V 0 bases and J 3 bases, with 9 bases left between them. CDR3: CASSLVGAYTGELFF. DNA for the CDR3: TGCGCCAGCAGCTTGGTTGGGGCGTACACCGGGGAGCTGTTTTTT.

This clonotype has a count of ten or more. V is TRBV29-1 and J is TRBJ1-3; D uncertain. The CDR3 contains 13 residues. Germline CDR1 is SQVTM and CDR2 is ANQGSEA. The V end was cut by 4 bases, the J end by 0 bases, with 7 bases between. The CDR3 sequence is CSVVVVSGNTIYF. As DNA, the CDR3 is TGCAGCGTTGTGGTAGTCTCTGGAAACACCATATATTTT. The full variable domain, completed using reference TRBV29-1 and TRBJ1-3, is SAVISQKPSRDICQRGTSLTIQCQVDSQVTMMFWYRQQPGQSLTLIATANQGSEATYESGFVIDKFPISRPNLTFSTLTVSNMSPEDSSIYLCSVVVVSGNTIYFGEGSWLTVV.

This sequence joins TRBV12-3 or TRBV12-4 and TRBJ2-1; D remains unclear. V lost 2 bases and J lost 4, with 12 bases in between. This CDR3 comprises 15 residues. In DNA, the CDR3 is TGTGCCAGCAGTTTACGGGCCCAAACATACAATGAGCAGTTCTTC. This codes for CASSLRAQTYNEQFF.

The chain couples TRBV14 to TRBJ2-1; a weak D match, TRBD2 (6 bases). The CDR3 is 15 residues long. Trimming left V 5 bases short and J 0 bases short, with 11 bases between. Germline values: CDR1 SGHDN, CDR2 FVKESK. CDR3: CASSSRLDSYNEQFF. Here the CDR3 DNA reads TGTGCCAGCAGCTCCCGACTAGACTCCTACAATGAGCAGTTCTTC. Variable domain in full (rest from reference TRBV14 and TRBJ2-1): EAGVTQFPSHSVIEKGQTVTLRCDPISGHDNLYWYRRVMGKEIKFLLHFVKESKQDESGMPNNRFLAERTGGTYSTLKVQPAELEDSGVYFCASSSRLDSYNEQFFGPGTRLTVL.

The chain employs TRBV9 and TRBJ2-1; D might be TRBD2 (6 bases). Germline V gene lookup returns CDR1 SGDLS and CDR2 YYNGEE. There are 15 residues in the CDR3. The V end was cut by 1 base, the J end by 8 bases, with 16 bases between. The CDR3 is CASSVQYGSTDEQFF. CDR3 sequence (DNA): TGTGCCAGCAGCGTACAGTACGGGAGTACGGATGAGCAGTTCTTC.

This chain joins TRBV12-3 or TRBV12-4 and TRBJ2-4; D gene uncertain. This CDR3 is built from 15 residues. Trimming took 3 bases from V and 0 from J, leaving 9 bases between them. CDR3 loop: CASSFRSLAKNIQYF. CDR3 sequence (DNA): TGTGCCAGCAGTTTTCGGTCATTAGCCAAAAACATTCAGTACTTC.

Only a few counts were recorded for this clonotype. The chain is built from TRBV29-1 and TRBJ2-3; D perhaps matches TRBD2 (6 bases). From germline, CDR1 is SQVTM and CDR2 ANQGSEA. Trimming removed 0 bases from V and 6 bases from J, with 16 bases in between. This CDR3 spans 15 amino acids. CDR3 protein: CSVEDPGRQIDTQYF. The CDR3 region has the DNA TGCAGCGTTGAAGATCCGGGGAGGCAAATTGATACGCAGTATTTT.

This clonotype was recorded at least ten times. This chain joins TRBV20-1 and TRBJ2-1, with D perhaps TRBD1 (7 bases). The CDR3 length is 14 residues. CDR1 is DFQATT, CDR2 SNEGSKA, per germline (reference sequence). V dropped 6 bases and J dropped 0 bases, with 12 bases sitting between them. In nucleotides, the CDR3 is TGCAGTGCGAGGGGGCGGGACTCCTACAATGAGCAGTTCTTC. Its protein is CSARGRDSYNEQFF.

This clonotype was observed a handful of times. V gene TRBV5-6 combines with J gene TRBJ2-5, with a weak D call TRBD2 (6 bases). The germline V gene has CDR1 SGHDT and CDR2 YYEEEE. V lost 0 bases, J lost 5 bases, and 11 bases lay in between. The CDR3 spans 14 residues. Written as DNA, the CDR3 is TGTGCCAGCAGCTTGGGTCGGGGGAGGGAGACCCAGTACTTC. Protein sequence: CASSLGRGRETQYF.

The chain has TRBV3-1 and TRBJ2-1; 7 bases map to TRBD2. The CDR3 runs to 13 residues. With V trimmed by 1 base and J by 13 bases, 7 bases remained unmatched. From germline, CDR1 is LGHDT and CDR2 YNNKEL (reference sequence). The CDR3 coding sequence is TGTGCCAGCAGCCAAGTGTTGGCGGGGGAACAGTTCTTC. This encodes CASSQVLAGEQFF.

V and J are TRBV15 and TRBJ2-2; the match to TRBD2 covers 9 bases. Trimming at V came to 1 base and at J to 5 bases, leaving 14 bases not matched to a gene. Germline-derived CDR1 and CDR2 are LNHNV and YYDKDF (reference sequence). The CDR3 is made up of 19 amino acids. CDR3 sequence (DNA): TGTGCCACCAGCAGAGGGGTGGAGGTAGCGGGAGTGTGGACCGGGGAGCTGTTTTTT. Protein product: CATSRGVEVAGVWTGELFF.

This clonotype was counted a few times. V gene TRBV7-2 combines with J gene TRBJ1-1; tentatively, D is TRBD1 (6 bases). The CDR3 is made up of 13 amino acids. The germline V and J ends were trimmed by 6 bases and 3 bases, with 11 bases remaining between them. Germline V gene sequence: CDR1 SGHTA, CDR2 FQGNSA. CDR3 residues: CASRKDSYTEAFF. The DNA of the CDR3 is TGTGCCAGCAGAAAGGACAGCTACACTGAAGCTTTCTTT. The full variable domain, its missing parts supplied by reference TRBV7-2 and TRBJ1-1, is GAGVSQSPSNKVTEKGKDVELRCDPISGHTALYWYRQSLGQGLEFLIYFQGNSAPDKSGLPSDRFSAERTGGSVSTLTIQRTQQEDSAVYLCASRKDSYTEAFFGQGTRLTVV.

V and J are TRBV20-1 and TRBJ2-2; 8 bases are shared with TRBD2. J gave up 5 bases and V 6 bases, and 11 bases lay outside the gene matches. This CDR3 region has 15 residues. Germline V gene lookup returns CDR1 DFQATT and CDR2 SNEGSKA (reference sequence). CDR3 region: CSATAGAARTGELFF. The CDR3 DNA reads as TGCAGTGCAACAGCGGGGGCCGCGCGGACCGGGGAGCTGTTTTTT.

This sequence joins TRBV6-1 and TRBJ2-6; no clear D. Looked up from germline, CDR1 is MNHNS and CDR2 is SASEGT. The germline V and J ends were trimmed by 6 bases and 2 bases, with 11 bases remaining between them. The CDR3 extends over 15 amino acids. As DNA, the CDR3 is TGTGCCAGCAGCCTAAGGACGACTGGGGCCAACGTCCTGACTTTC. Its translation is CASSLRTTGANVLTF.

The chain combines TRBV5-8 with TRBJ2-6, with 9 bases lining up with TRBD1. CDR1 is SGHTS, CDR2 YDEGEE, per germline. The CDR3 is 17 amino acids. V trimming: 1 base; J trimming: 2 bases; junction bases outside the gene matches: 4. The CDR3 DNA is TGTGCCAGCAGCTTGTTCACAGGGGGCGCTGGGGCCAACGTCCTGACTTTC. Encoded protein: CASSLFTGGAGANVLTF. Supplemented by reference TRBV5-8 and TRBJ2-6, the full variable domain reads EAGVTQSPTHLIKTRGQQATLRCSPISGHTSVYWYQQALGLGLQFLLWYDEGEERNRGNFPPRFSGRQFPNYSSELNVNALELEDSALYLCASSLFTGGAGANVLTFGAGSRLTVL.

This chain joins TRBV2 and TRBJ2-6; no clear D. Germline V gives CDR1 SNHLY, CDR2 FYNNEI. This CDR3 is 14 amino acids long. Trimming took off 4 bases at V and 0 bases at J, with 4 bases between the two ends. CDR3 protein: CASSADSGANVLTF. The DNA of the CDR3 is TGTGCCAGCAGTGCGGACTCTGGGGCCAACGTCCTGACTTTC.

The chain uses TRBV12-3 or TRBV12-4 and TRBJ2-3; the D is unclear. The CDR3 sequence is 12 residues long. Trimming removed 5 bases at V and 7 bases at J, with 10 bases between. DNA for the CDR3: TGTGCCAGCAGTATGGACCGAAATACGCAGTATTTT. Translating it yields CASSMDRNTQYF.

This clonotype was seen a handful of times. The chain joins TRBV24-1 to TRBJ2-5; 8 bases line up with TRBD2. CDR1 KGHDR and CDR2 SFDVKD come from the germline V gene. The trim removed 3 bases at V and 6 bases at J, leaving 11 bases unmatched. The CDR3 runs 16 residues. In nucleotides, the CDR3 is TGTGCCACCAGTGATACCAGGGCGGGGGGCGAGAAGACCCAGTACTTC. Its protein product is CATSDTRAGGEKTQYF.